The following is a T cell receptor (beta chain) sequence with its context. This sample was taken from a study of control samples from healthy donors and cancer patients. CDR3 length: 14 amino acids. Germline V CDR1 and CDR2: SGHVS, FNYEAQ. The junction had 0 bases not matched to a gene; V was cut back by 1 base and J by 0 bases. Produced via immunoSEQ multiplex PCR; TCRdb's table is partial and in-frame only. The sample records more than 80,000 clones, over 85% being singletons. The receptor's source is a man younger than 35 in good health. The sequencing sample was made of blood. The chain links TRBV7-6 to TRBJ2-7; 7 bases match TRBD2. CDR3 bases: TGTGCCAGCAGCTTAGTAGCGGGCTCCTACGAGCAGTACTTC. It translates to CASSLVAGSYEQYF.